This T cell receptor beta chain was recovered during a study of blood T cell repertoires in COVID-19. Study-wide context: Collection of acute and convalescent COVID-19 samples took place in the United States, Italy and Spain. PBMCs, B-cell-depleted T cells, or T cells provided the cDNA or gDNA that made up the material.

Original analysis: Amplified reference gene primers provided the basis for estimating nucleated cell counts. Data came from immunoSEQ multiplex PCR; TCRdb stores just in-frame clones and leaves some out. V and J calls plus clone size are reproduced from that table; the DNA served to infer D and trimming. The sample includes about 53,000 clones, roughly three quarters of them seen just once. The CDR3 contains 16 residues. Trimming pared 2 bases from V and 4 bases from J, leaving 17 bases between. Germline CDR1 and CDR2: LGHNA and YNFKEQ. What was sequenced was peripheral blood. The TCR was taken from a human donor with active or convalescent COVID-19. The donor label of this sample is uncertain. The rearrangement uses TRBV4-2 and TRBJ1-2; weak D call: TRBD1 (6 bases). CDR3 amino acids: CASSQPIQGFGYGYTF. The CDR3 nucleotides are TGTGCCAGCAGCCAACCAATACAGGGCTTCGGCTATGGCTACACCTTC.